A single sample is the source of the 5 T cell receptor beta chains below, sequenced in a study of CD8+ T cells in alopecia areata. Extracted from the samples, RNA was reverse transcribed into cDNA to serve as the sequencing template. Assay used: immunoSEQ multiplex PCR; TCRdb lists only in-frame clones, some missing. Among around 250,000 clones, less than 80% were seen once, and the ten largest hold approximately 1.2%. Sequences were derived from CD4+ T cells sorted from blood, sampled at week 0. The receptors were sampled from a human donor with alopecia areata.

V is TRBV29-1 and J is TRBJ2-3; a weak D match, TRBD2 (7 bases). With 6 bases removed from V and 6 bases from J, the gap between germline ends came to 19 bases. The CDR3 runs 14 residues. Germline V lookup: CDR1 SQVTM, CDR2 ANQGSEA. The CDR3 bases are TGCAGCGTAGGGGCGGGGGCCCCCTTGGATACGCAGTATTTT. Its protein product is CSVGAGAPLDTQYF.

This chain uses TRBV18 with TRBJ2-7; D remains ambiguous. CDR3 length equals 12 residues. Germline CDR1 reads KGHSH; CDR2 reads LQKENI. Deletions cut 4 bases from V and 4 bases from J, with 8 bases between. The CDR3 sequence is CASSHIEYEQYF. The CDR3 DNA reads as TGTGCCAGCTCACATATAGAGTACGAGCAGTACTTC.

V and J are TRBV7-8 and TRBJ2-7, with a weak D call TRBD1 (5 bases). Trimming stripped 3 bases from V and 0 bases from J, with 9 bases between. Germline CDR1 is SGHVS and CDR2 is FQNEAQ. The length of the CDR3 is 14 residues. CDR3 amino acids: CASSLGRVSYEQYF. The DNA for the CDR3 is TGTGCCAGCAGCTTGGGCAGGGTCTCCTACGAGCAGTACTTC.

This clone has just a few counts. CDR3 nucleotide sequence: TGTGCAGGGACGGCGACGGCAACTAATGAAAAACTGTTTTTT. Translation gives CAGTATATNEKLFF. The V call is TRBV30, the J call TRBJ1-4; tentatively, D is TRBD1 (5 bases). CDR1 and CDR2 (germline): GTSNPN, SVGIG (reference sequence). The CDR3 is 14 residues long.

V gene TRBV25-1 combines with J gene TRBJ1-6, with 11 bases that match TRBD1. The CDR3 extends over 17 amino acids. After removal of 3 bases from V and 6 bases from J, the junction contained 7 bases not matched to a gene. CDR1 is MGHDK, CDR2 SYGVNS, per germline. CDR3 amino acids: CASSDLGQGAGNSPLHF. DNA of the CDR3: TGTGCCAGCAGTGATTTAGGACAGGGGGCAGGTAATTCACCCCTCCACTTT.